What follows describes a single T cell receptor (beta chain). These data belong to a study of control samples from healthy donors and cancer patients. The data were produced by immunoSEQ multiplex PCR, yet TCRdb's version contains in-frame clones alone and is incomplete. The sample carries some 100,000 clones, roughly 87% recorded once. Unmatched junction bases numbered 9, after V lost 3 bases and J lost 4 bases. There are 16 residues in the CDR3. Germline CDR1 reads LNHDA; CDR2 reads SQIVND (reference sequence). The sequencing sample was made of blood. The rearrangement joins TRBV19 to TRBJ1-5, with TRBD1 matching 7 bases. The TCR comes from a woman aged 45 to 65 in good health. CDR3 residues: CASSIGQGGVNQPQHF. DNA for the CDR3: TGTGCCAGTAGTATTGGGCAGGGGGGAGTAAATCAGCCCCAGCATTTT.